This T cell receptor (beta chain) was captured by sequencing in a study of cytomegalovirus exposure and HLA in healthy donors. The V end lost 5 bases, the J end lost 1 base, and 8 bases lay between the germline ends. Germline V gene data show CDR1 as MNHEY and CDR2 as SMNVEV (reference sequence). The CDR3 totals 14 residues. PCR primers comprised 60 Vbeta and 13 Jbeta primers. Profiled with immunoSEQ multiplex PCR; TCRdb holds only in-frame clones, not every one. The table lists about 98,000 clones, approximately 74% of them singletons. The receptor comes from a male donor in good health and CMV-seronegative. The chain carries TRBV27 and TRBJ2-2, with D perhaps TRBD2 (6 bases). Sequences were obtained from PBMCs. DNA for the CDR3: TGTGCCAGCAGTGGGGGGAGGAACACCGGGGAGCTGTTTTTT. Translating gives CASSGGRNTGELFF.